Listed below are T cell receptor beta chains from one sample, sequenced in a study of shared clonotypes between healthy human individuals. Using immunoSEQ multiplex PCR, the repertoire was profiled, and TCRdb retains in-frame clones only, with some absent. The repertoire has 1.5 million to 2.5 million clones, roughly 95% of them found once; the top ten carry roughly 1%. The sample consisted of naive CD8+ T cells sorted from blood. These receptors were collected from a man between 18 and 35 years old in good health. Both conserved end residues are part of each CDR3. A D gene is named only where the DNA matches it firmly. Expanded clones are given a class, and other clones once, few, many or no size at all.

size: once; D: TRBD2; V: TRBV9; J: TRBJ2-1; DNA: TGTGCCAGCAGCGTCGGGACTAGCGGGAGTGATGAGCAGTTCTTC; CDR3: CASSVGTSGSDEQFF
size: .; D: .; V: TRBV10-2; J: TRBJ1-5; DNA: TGCGCCAGCAGTGTAACAGGGTCTAATCAGCCCCAGCATTTT; CDR3: CASSVTGSNQPQHF
size: .; D: TRBD1; V: TRBV7-9; J: TRBJ1-6; DNA: TGTGCCAGCAGCTTACAGGCAGGGGGCCTCCACTTT; CDR3: CASSLQAGGLHF
size: .; D: TRBD1; V: TRBV16; J: TRBJ2-7; DNA: TGTGCCAGCAGCCAATTAGGGACAGATTACGAGCAGTACTTC; CDR3: CASSQLGTDYEQYF
size: .; D: .; V: TRBV6-6; J: TRBJ2-3; DNA: TGTGCCAGCATCCTGTGGGGGGCACACACAGATACGCAGTATTTT; CDR3: CASILWGAHTDTQYF
size: once; D: .; V: TRBV7-9; J: TRBJ1-2; DNA: TGTGCCAGCAGCTTAGGGGTACCGGTATATGGCTACACCTTC; CDR3: CASSLGVPVYGYTF
size: .; D: .; V: TRBV6-1; J: TRBJ2-7; DNA: TGTGCCAGCAGTGAAGGTCCGGGGTCCTACGAGCAGTACTTC; CDR3: CASSEGPGSYEQYF
size: .; D: .; V: TRBV11-2; J: TRBJ2-5; DNA: TGTGCCAGCAGCTTAGCGGATCGAGAATCACAGTACTTC; CDR3: CASSLADRESQYF
size: .; D: .; V: TRBV29-1; J: TRBJ2-7; DNA: TGCAGCACAGGAGACAACTACGAGCAGTACTTC; CDR3: CSTGDNYEQYF
size: once; D: .; V: TRBV5-1; J: TRBJ2-7; DNA: TGCGCCAGCAGCTTGGGGACGGGCTACGAGCAGTACTTC; CDR3: CASSLGTGYEQYF
size: .; D: TRBD1; V: TRBV28; J: TRBJ2-7; DNA: TGTGCCAGCAGTTTATTACAGGGGGTGCACGAGCAGTACTTC; CDR3: CASSLLQGVHEQYF
size: few; D: .; V: TRBV6-6; J: TRBJ1-5; DNA: TGTGCCAGCAGTCCGGTAGAGGGCAGACAGCCCCAGCATTTT; CDR3: CASSPVEGRQPQHF
size: .; D: .; V: TRBV9; J: TRBJ2-1; DNA: TGTGCCAGCAGCGAAGGGGGGGCCCAGGGGTATGAGCAGTTCTTC; CDR3: CASSEGGAQGYEQFF
size: .; D: .; V: TRBV6-1; J: TRBJ2-7; DNA: TGTGCCAGCAGTGAAGGGATTGTATACTACGAGCAGTACTTC; CDR3: CASSEGIVYYEQYF
size: .; D: .; V: TRBV25-1; J: TRBJ1-1; DNA: TGTGCCAGCAGTGATCCCGACACTGAAGCTTTCTTT; CDR3: CASSDPDTEAFF
size: .; D: .; V: TRBV7-2; J: TRBJ2-7; DNA: TGTGCCAGCAGCGTAACCCTCTCCTACGAGCAGTACTTC; CDR3: CASSVTLSYEQYF
size: .; D: TRBD1; V: TRBV27; J: TRBJ2-1; DNA: TGTGCCAGCACCTTACAGGGGCCCTATCTGAGCTCCTACAATGAGCAGTTCTTC; CDR3: CASTLQGPYLSSYNEQFF
size: .; D: .; V: TRBV21-1; J: TRBJ2-2; DNA: TGTGCCAGCAGCAAAGGAACTAGCGAGGAGGGCGGGGAGCTGTTTTTT; CDR3: CASSKGTSEEGGELFF
size: once; D: .; V: TRBV15; J: TRBJ1-2; DNA: TGTGCCACCACCCAGAGCGGGGCTCCGAGTGGCTACACCTTC; CDR3: CATTQSGAPSGYTF
size: .; D: TRBD1; V: TRBV15; J: TRBJ2-7; DNA: TGTGCCACCAGCACGGGGGACAGGGGCTACGAGCAGTACTTC; CDR3: CATSTGDRGYEQYF
size: .; D: TRBD2; V: TRBV5-1; J: TRBJ2-5; DNA: TGCGCCAGCAACTGGGAGGGTGGGGTCCAAGAGACCCAGTACTTC; CDR3: CASNWEGGVQETQYF
size: .; D: TRBD1; V: TRBV4-1; J: TRBJ1-3; DNA: TGCGCCAGCAGCCAAGCCGGGACAGGGGTCTCTATCTCTGGAAACACCATATATTTT; CDR3: CASSQAGTGVSISGNTIYF
size: .; D: .; V: TRBV9; J: TRBJ1-1; DNA: TGTGCCAGCAGCCCTCAGGGAGGGGGGGCCGGAGCTTTCTTT; CDR3: CASSPQGGGAGAFF
size: .; D: .; V: TRBV5-6; J: TRBJ2-7; DNA: TGTGCCAGCAGCTTGCAGGAACTCGAGCAGTACTTC; CDR3: CASSLQELEQYF
size: .; D: .; V: TRBV15; J: TRBJ2-1; DNA: TGTGCCACCAGCGGCGGTTCCCACCGATCCTACAATGAGCAGTTCTTC; CDR3: CATSGGSHRSYNEQFF
size: .; D: TRBD2; V: TRBV12-5; J: TRBJ2-7; DNA: TGTGCTAGTGGTTTGGTCGGAGGGGAGGGCCTTTACGAGCAGTACTTC; CDR3: CASGLVGGEGLYEQYF
size: .; D: .; V: TRBV7-9; J: TRBJ1-1; DNA: TGTGCCTTAGAAGGGGCCGGACCGAGTGAAGCTTTCTTT; CDR3: CALEGAGPSEAFF
size: .; D: .; V: TRBV27; J: TRBJ2-7; DNA: TGTGCCAGCAGCCGATTAAAGGGCCCATCGAACGAGCAGTACTTC; CDR3: CASSRLKGPSNEQYF
size: .; D: .; V: TRBV7-9; J: TRBJ2-2; DNA: TGTGCCAGCAGCTTAGGGGCAGCCAACACCGGGGAGCTGTTTTTT; CDR3: CASSLGAANTGELFF
size: .; D: TRBD1; V: TRBV27; J: TRBJ1-4; DNA: TGTGCCAGCAGCCCACAGGGGGCAGGTGAAAAACTGTTTTTT; CDR3: CASSPQGAGEKLFF
size: once; D: .; V: TRBV21-1; J: TRBJ1-3; DNA: TGTGCCAGCGGGTCTCGGCGGACCTCTGGAAACACCATATATTTT; CDR3: CASGSRRTSGNTIYF
size: .; D: TRBD2; V: TRBV7-8; J: TRBJ2-7; DNA: TGTGCCAGCAGCCCGGGGACTAGCGGCTACTCCTACGAGCAGTACTTC; CDR3: CASSPGTSGYSYEQYF
size: .; D: .; V: TRBV4-3; J: TRBJ2-7; DNA: TGCGCCAGCAGCCAAGAGAGGGGATACGAGCAGTACTTC; CDR3: CASSQERGYEQYF
size: .; D: .; V: TRBV27; J: TRBJ2-2; DNA: TGTGCCAGCAGTTTATCGATTCAGGACCCCACCGGGGAGCTGTTTTTT; CDR3: CASSLSIQDPTGELFF
size: .; D: TRBD1; V: TRBV9; J: TRBJ1-1; DNA: TGTGCCAGCAGCGCCGCCACAGGGGACGAGAACACTGAAGCTTTCTTT; CDR3: CASSAATGDENTEAFF
size: once; D: .; V: TRBV2; J: TRBJ1-6; DNA: TGTGCCAGCGGTAGCTCCTATAATTCACCCCTCCACTTT; CDR3: CASGSSYNSPLHF
size: .; D: TRBD2; V: TRBV29-1; J: TRBJ2-1; DNA: TGCAGCGTTGAAGGACTAGCGGGGGCCTGGAGCTCCTACAATGAGCAGTTCTTC; CDR3: CSVEGLAGAWSSYNEQFF
size: .; D: TRBD2; V: TRBV19; J: TRBJ2-2; DNA: TGTGCCAGTAGCCCGATGGCTAGCGGGGTGAACACCGGGGAGCTGTTTTTT; CDR3: CASSPMASGVNTGELFF
size: .; D: .; V: TRBV11-2; J: TRBJ2-7; DNA: TGTGCCAGCAGCCCAAGACCTGGTTCCTACGAGCAGTACTTC; CDR3: CASSPRPGSYEQYF
size: many; D: .; V: TRBV10-1; J: TRBJ2-7; DNA: TGCGCCAGCAGTGATGGCAGGGGAAGGGTGTACGAGCAGTACTTC; CDR3: CASSDGRGRVYEQYF
size: .; D: .; V: TRBV19; J: TRBJ1-3; DNA: TGTGCCAGTACCCCGGCCCCACACCGGGGAAACACCATATATTTT; CDR3: CASTPAPHRGNTIYF
size: .; D: .; V: TRBV30; J: TRBJ2-6; DNA: TGTGCCTGGGAACAAACTCAGGTGTCAAGATCTAACTCTGGGGCCAACGTCCTGACTTTC; CDR3: CAWEQTQVSRSNSGANVLTF
size: .; D: TRBD2; V: TRBV7-8; J: TRBJ2-3; DNA: TGTGCCAGCAGCTCAAGACTAGCAGGCCGCACAGATACGCAGTATTTT; CDR3: CASSSRLAGRTDTQYF
size: .; D: TRBD2; V: TRBV5-1; J: TRBJ2-3; DNA: TGCGCCAGCAGCTTGTGGGCGGGAGGGCCGGAAGATACGCAGTATTTT; CDR3: CASSLWAGGPEDTQYF
size: .; D: .; V: TRBV10-2; J: TRBJ1-4; DNA: TGCGCCAGCAGTGCCTATACGGGTAGGGATGAAAAACTGTTTTTT; CDR3: CASSAYTGRDEKLFF
size: .; D: .; V: TRBV19; J: TRBJ1-2; DNA: TGTGCCAGTAGTCTCACAGCGTCCTATGGCTACACCTTC; CDR3: CASSLTASYGYTF
size: .; D: TRBD1; V: TRBV14; J: TRBJ2-1; DNA: TGTGCCAGCAGCCCTCTGACAGGGCTTTACAATGAGCAGTTCTTC; CDR3: CASSPLTGLYNEQFF
size: .; D: .; V: TRBV5-6; J: TRBJ2-1; DNA: TGTGCCAGCAGCTTGGTAAGCTCCTACAATGAGCAGTTCTTC; CDR3: CASSLVSSYNEQFF
size: .; D: .; V: TRBV19; J: TRBJ1-4; DNA: TGTGCCAGTAGTGACAGGTCATTATGGGATAATGAAAAACTGTTTTTT; CDR3: CASSDRSLWDNEKLFF
size: .; D: .; V: TRBV6-4; J: TRBJ2-7; DNA: TGTGCCAGCGAAGGGGGGACCATGGAGCTCTACGAGCAGTACTTC; CDR3: CASEGGTMELYEQYF
size: few; D: .; V: TRBV29-1; J: TRBJ1-1; DNA: TGCAGCGTTGATCAGGTGAACACTGAAGCTTTCTTT; CDR3: CSVDQVNTEAFF
size: .; D: TRBD1; V: TRBV4-1; J: TRBJ2-1; DNA: TGCGCCAGCAGCCAAGGGGACAGGGGATACAATGAGCAGTTCTTC; CDR3: CASSQGDRGYNEQFF
size: .; D: .; V: TRBV6-5; J: TRBJ2-2; DNA: TGTGCCAGCAGTCCGTCAGGACTCGGGGAGCTGTTTTTT; CDR3: CASSPSGLGELFF
size: .; D: .; V: TRBV9; J: TRBJ2-5; DNA: TGTGCCAGCAGCGTAGAGGCTAGCGCACAAGAGACCCAGTACTTC; CDR3: CASSVEASAQETQYF
size: .; D: TRBD2; V: TRBV5-6; J: TRBJ2-4; DNA: TGTGCCAGCAGCCCGGAACTAGCGGGGGCTGGAAACATTCAGTACTTC; CDR3: CASSPELAGAGNIQYF